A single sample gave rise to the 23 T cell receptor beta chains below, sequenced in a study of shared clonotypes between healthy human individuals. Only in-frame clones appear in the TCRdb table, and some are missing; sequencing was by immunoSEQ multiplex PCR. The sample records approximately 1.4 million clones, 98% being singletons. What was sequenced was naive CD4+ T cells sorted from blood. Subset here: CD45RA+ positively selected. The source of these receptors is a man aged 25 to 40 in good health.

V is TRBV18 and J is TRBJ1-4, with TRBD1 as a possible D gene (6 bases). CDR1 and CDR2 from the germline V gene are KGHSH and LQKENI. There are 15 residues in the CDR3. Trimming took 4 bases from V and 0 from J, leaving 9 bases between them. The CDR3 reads CASSLWTATNEKLFF. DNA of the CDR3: TGTGCCAGCTCACTTTGGACAGCAACTAATGAAAAACTGTTTTTT.

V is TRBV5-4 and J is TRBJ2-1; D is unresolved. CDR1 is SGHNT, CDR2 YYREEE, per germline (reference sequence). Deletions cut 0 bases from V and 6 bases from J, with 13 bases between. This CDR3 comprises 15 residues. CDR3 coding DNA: TGTGCCAGCAGCTTGGCCGCGAAGATATCCAATGAGCAGTTCTTC. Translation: CASSLAAKISNEQFF.

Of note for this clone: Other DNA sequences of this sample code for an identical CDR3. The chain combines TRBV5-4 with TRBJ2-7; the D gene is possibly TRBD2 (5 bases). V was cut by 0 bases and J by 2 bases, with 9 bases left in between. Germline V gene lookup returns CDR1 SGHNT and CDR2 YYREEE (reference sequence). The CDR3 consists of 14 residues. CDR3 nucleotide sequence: TGTGCCAGCAGCTTGGGAGGGAGAGCCTACGAGCAGTACTTC. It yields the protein CASSLGGRAYEQYF.

CDR3 nucleotide sequence: TGTGCCAGCAGGACCCATTCCCTGAGGGGAGGAACAGATACGCAGTATTTT. It specifies CASRTHSLRGGTDTQYF. V usage is TRBV28 and J usage is TRBJ2-3; a possible D gene is TRBD2 (6 bases). There are 17 residues in the CDR3. Germline V gene lookup returns CDR1 MDHEN and CDR2 SYDVKM. Trimming pared 6 bases from V and 3 bases from J, leaving 22 bases between.

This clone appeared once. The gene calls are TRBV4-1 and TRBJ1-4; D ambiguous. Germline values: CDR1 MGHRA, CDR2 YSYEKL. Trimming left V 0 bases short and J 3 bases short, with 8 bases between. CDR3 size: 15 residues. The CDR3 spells CASSQDPQSNEKLFF. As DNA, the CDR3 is TGCGCCAGCAGCCAAGATCCACAGTCTAATGAAAAACTGTTTTTT.

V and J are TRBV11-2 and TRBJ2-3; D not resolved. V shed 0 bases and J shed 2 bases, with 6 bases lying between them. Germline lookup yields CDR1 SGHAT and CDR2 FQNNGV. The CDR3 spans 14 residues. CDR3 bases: TGTGCCAGCAGCTTAGAGGGATTCACAGATACGCAGTATTTT. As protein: CASSLEGFTDTQYF.

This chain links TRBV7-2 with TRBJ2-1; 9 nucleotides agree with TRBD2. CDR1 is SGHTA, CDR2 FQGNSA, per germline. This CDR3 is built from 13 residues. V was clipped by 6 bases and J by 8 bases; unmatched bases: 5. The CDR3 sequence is CASRVAGVYEQFF. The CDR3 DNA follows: TGTGCCAGCAGAGTAGCGGGAGTATATGAGCAGTTCTTC.

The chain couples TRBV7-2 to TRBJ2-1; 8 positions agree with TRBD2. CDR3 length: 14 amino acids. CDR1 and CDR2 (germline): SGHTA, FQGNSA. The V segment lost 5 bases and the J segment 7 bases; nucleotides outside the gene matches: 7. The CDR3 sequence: CASSTSGDENEQFF. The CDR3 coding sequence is TGTGCCAGCAGCACTAGCGGCGACGAGAATGAGCAGTTCTTC.

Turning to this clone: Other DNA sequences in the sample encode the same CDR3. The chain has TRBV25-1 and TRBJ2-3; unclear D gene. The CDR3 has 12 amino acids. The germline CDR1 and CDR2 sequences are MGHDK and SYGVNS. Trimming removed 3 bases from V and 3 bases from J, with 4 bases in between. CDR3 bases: TGTGCCAGCAGTGATCTTACAGATACGCAGTATTTT. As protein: CASSDLTDTQYF.

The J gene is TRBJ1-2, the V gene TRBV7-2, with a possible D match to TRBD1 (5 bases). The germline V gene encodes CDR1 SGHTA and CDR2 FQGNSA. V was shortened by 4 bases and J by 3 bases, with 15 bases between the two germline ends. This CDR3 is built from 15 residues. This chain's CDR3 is CASSYLSAQDYGYTF. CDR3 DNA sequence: TGTGCCAGCAGCTATTTATCGGCACAGGACTATGGCTACACCTTC.

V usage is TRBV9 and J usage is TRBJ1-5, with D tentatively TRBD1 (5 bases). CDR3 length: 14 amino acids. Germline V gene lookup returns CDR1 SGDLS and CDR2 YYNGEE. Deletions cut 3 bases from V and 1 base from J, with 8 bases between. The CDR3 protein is CASSDGGSNQPQHF. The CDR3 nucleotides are TGTGCCAGCAGCGACGGGGGGAGCAATCAGCCCCAGCATTTT.

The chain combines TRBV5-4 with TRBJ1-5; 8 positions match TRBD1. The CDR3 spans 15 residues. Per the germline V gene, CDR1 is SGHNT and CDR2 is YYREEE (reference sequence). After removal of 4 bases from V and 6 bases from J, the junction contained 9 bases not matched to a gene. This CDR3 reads CASSRGPGGSQPQHF. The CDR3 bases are TGTGCCAGCAGCCGGGGGCCAGGGGGCAGTCAGCCCCAGCATTTT.

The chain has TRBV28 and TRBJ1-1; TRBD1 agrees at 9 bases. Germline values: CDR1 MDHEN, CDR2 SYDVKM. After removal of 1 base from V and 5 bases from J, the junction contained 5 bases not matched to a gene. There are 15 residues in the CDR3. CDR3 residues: CASSLSTGGGTEAFF. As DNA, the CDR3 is TGTGCCAGCAGTTTATCGACAGGGGGGGGTACTGAAGCTTTCTTT. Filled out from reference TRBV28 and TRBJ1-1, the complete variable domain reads DVKVTQSSRYLVKRTGEKVFLECVQDMDHENMFWYRQDPGLGLRLIYFSYDVKMKEKGDIPEGYSVSREKKERFSLILESASTNQTSMYLCASSLSTGGGTEAFFGQGTRLTVV.

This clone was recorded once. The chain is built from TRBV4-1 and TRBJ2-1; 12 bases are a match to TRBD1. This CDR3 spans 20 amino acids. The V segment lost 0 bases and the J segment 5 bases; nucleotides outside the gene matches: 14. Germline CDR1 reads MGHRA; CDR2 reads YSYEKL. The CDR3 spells CASSQDPGQGAVGRDNEQFF. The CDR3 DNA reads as TGCGCCAGCAGCCAAGATCCGGGACAGGGGGCGGTCGGGAGGGACAATGAGCAGTTCTTC.

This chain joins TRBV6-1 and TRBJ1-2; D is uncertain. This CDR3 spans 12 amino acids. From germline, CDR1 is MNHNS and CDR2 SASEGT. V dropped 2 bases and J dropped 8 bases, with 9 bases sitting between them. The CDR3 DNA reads TGTGCCAGCAGTGAATATTGGGCCGGCTACACCTTC. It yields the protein CASSEYWAGYTF.

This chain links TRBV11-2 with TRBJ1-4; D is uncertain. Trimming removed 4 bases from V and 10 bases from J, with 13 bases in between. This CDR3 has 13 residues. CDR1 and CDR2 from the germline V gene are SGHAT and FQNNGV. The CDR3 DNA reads TGTGCCAGCAGCTCGATCGTGGAGCGAAAACTGTTTTTT. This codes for CASSSIVERKLFF.

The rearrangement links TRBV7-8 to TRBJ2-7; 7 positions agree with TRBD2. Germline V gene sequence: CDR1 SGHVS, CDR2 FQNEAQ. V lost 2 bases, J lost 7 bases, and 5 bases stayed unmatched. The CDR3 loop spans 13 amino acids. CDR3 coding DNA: TGTGCCAGCAGCTTACCTCGGACTAGGGAGCAGTACTTC. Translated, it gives CASSLPRTREQYF.

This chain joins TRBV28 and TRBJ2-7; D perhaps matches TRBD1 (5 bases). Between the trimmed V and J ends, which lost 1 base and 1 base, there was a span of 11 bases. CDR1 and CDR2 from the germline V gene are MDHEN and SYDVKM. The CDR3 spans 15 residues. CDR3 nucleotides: TGTGCCAGCAGTTTATTCAGGGCCTTGTCCTACGAGCAGTACTTC. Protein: CASSLFRALSYEQYF. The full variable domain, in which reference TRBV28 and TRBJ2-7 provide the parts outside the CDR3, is DVKVTQSSRYLVKRTGEKVFLECVQDMDHENMFWYRQDPGLGLRLIYFSYDVKMKEKGDIPEGYSVSREKKERFSLILESASTNQTSMYLCASSLFRALSYEQYFGPGTRLTVT.

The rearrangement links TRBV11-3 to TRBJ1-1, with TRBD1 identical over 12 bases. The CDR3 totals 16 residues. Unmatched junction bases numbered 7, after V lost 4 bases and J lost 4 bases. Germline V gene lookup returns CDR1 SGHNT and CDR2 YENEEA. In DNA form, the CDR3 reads TGTGCCAGCAGCTCCATAGGGGGACAGGGGGCCACTGAAGCTTTCTTT. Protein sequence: CASSSIGGQGATEAFF. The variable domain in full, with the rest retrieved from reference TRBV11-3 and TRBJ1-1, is EAGVVQSPRYKIIEKKQPVAFWCNPISGHNTLYWYLQNLGQGPELLIRYENEEAVDDSQLPKDRFSAERLKGVDSTLKIQPAELGDSAVYLCASSSIGGQGATEAFFGQGTRLTVV.

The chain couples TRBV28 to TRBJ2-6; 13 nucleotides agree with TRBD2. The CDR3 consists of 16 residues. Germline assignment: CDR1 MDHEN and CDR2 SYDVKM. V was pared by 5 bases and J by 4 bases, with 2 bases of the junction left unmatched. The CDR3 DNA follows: TGTGCCAGCAGTACTAGCGGGAGGGTAGGGGCCAACGTCCTGACTTTC. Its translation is CASSTSGRVGANVLTF.

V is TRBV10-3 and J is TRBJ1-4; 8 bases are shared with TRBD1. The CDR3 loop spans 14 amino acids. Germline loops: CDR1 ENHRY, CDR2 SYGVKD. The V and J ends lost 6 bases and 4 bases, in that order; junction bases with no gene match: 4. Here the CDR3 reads CAIRSDRGNEKLFF. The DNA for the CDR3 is TGTGCCATCAGATCAGACAGGGGTAATGAAAAACTGTTTTTT.

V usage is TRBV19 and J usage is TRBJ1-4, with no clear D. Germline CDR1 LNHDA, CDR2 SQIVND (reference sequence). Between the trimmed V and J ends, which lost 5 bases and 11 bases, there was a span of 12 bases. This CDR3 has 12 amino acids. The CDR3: CASSSPGGKLFF. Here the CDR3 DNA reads TGTGCCAGTAGTTCTCCCGGAGGGAAACTGTTTTTT.

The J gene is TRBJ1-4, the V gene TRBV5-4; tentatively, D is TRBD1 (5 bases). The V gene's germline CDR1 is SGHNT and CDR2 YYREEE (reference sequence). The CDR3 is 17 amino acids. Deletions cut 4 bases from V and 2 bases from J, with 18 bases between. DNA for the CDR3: TGTGCCAGCAGCCAGGGACTGTCTGGGGGGACTAATGAAAAACTGTTTTTT. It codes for CASSQGLSGGTNEKLFF.